These 25 T cell receptor beta chains were sequenced from one sample in a study of T cell repertoires in cytomegalovirus infection. From the reads, TCRdb called clonotypes with MiXCR, one entry per CDR3 protein. The sample has tens of thousands of distinct CDR3 sequences, less than 20% seen once; the top ten hold roughly 78%. Their antigen targets remain unknown. The material was CD8+ T cells from cultured PBMCs, obtained from culture after CMV antigen stimulation. These receptors were taken from a human donor in good health (CMV status not recorded). Some clones in this sample may be carry-over from other donors' samples.

Worth noting for this clonotype: The junction and the germline gene differ at one end; a read error may be behind it. This chain uses TRBV6-2 or TRBV6-3 with TRBJ1-4; unclear D gene. The CDR3 is 14 amino acids. CDR1 and CDR2 from the germline V gene are MNHEY and SVGEGT. CDR3 DNA sequence: TGTGCCCGCAGTTACCGACGAACTAATGAAAAACTGTTTTTT. Translating it yields CARSYRRTNEKLFF.

This chain uses TRBV4-1 with TRBJ2-7; D gene ambiguous. This CDR3 is built from 14 residues. V lost 3 bases to trimming and J lost 4 bases, with 13 bases between them. Looked up from germline, CDR1 is MGHRA and CDR2 is YSYEKL. CDR3 nucleotides: TGCGCCAGCAGCCATTTAGGCCTGGGATACGAGCAGTACTTC. Translated: CASSHLGLGYEQYF.

This clonotype occurred a few times. Here the CDR3 DNA reads TGTGCCAGCAGTTTTTTCCGCTCTGGGGCCAACGTCCTGACTTTC. Amino acid sequence: CASSFFRSGANVLTF. The V gene is TRBV12-3 or TRBV12-4, the J gene TRBJ2-6; D is unresolved. V was clipped by 3 bases and J by 0 bases, with 6 bases between them. The CDR3 sequence is 15 residues long.

The chain recombines TRBV27 with TRBJ1-4; 10 bases align to TRBD1. Germline CDR1 is MNHEY and CDR2 is SMNVEV (reference sequence). This CDR3 is built from 14 residues. The J segment lost 15 bases and the V segment lost 5 bases, leaving 12 bases of the junction unmatched. The CDR3 is CASSPGTGEGWMFF. CDR3 sequence (DNA): TGTGCCAGCAGTCCTGGGACAGGGGAGGGTTGGATGTTTTTT.

Turning to this clonotype: The junction differs from germline at one of its ends, possibly a read error. The chain combines TRBV28 with TRBJ2-1; 9 bases match TRBD1. The CDR3 extends over 14 amino acids. Germline V gives CDR1 MDHEN, CDR2 SYDVKM. CDR3 protein: CASNLEDRGGEQFF. The CDR3 DNA reads TGTGCCAGCAATTTAGAGGACAGGGGCGGTGAGCAGTTCTTC.

In the case of this clonotype: Just one base apart from a much larger clone, this may be a read error. CDR3 coding DNA: TGTGCCAGCAGCGTTGCAGGAACAAATAGCAATCAGCCCCAGCATTTT. Its translation: CASSVAGTNSNQPQHF. The rearrangement joins TRBV5-5 to TRBJ1-5; D call uncertain. This CDR3 has 16 residues. Germline CDR1 reads SGHKS; CDR2 reads YYEKEE (reference sequence). Trimming took off 4 bases at V and 0 bases at J, with 14 bases between the two ends.

V is TRBV10-2 and J is TRBJ2-5, with TRBD2 matching over 8 bases. J gave up 4 bases and V 3 bases, and 7 bases lay outside the gene matches. Germline CDR1 is WSHSY and CDR2 is SAAADI. This CDR3 is 15 amino acids long. CDR3 region: CASSELAVGGETQYF. The DNA of the CDR3 is TGCGCCAGCAGTGAACTAGCGGTGGGGGGAGAGACCCAGTACTTC.

The V gene is TRBV9, the J gene TRBJ2-7, with D possibly being TRBD1 (6 bases). From germline, CDR1 is SGDLS and CDR2 YYNGEE. With 3 bases removed from V and 4 bases from J, the gap between germline ends came to 14 bases. The CDR3 length is 14 residues. The CDR3 loop is CASSEQGEGYEQYF. Here the CDR3 DNA reads TGTGCCAGCAGCGAACAGGGAGAGGGGTACGAGCAGTACTTC.

There are a few counts of this clonotype. This chain links TRBV7-9 with TRBJ2-7, with D maybe TRBD1 (6 bases). Germline CDR1 is SEHNR and CDR2 is FQNEAQ (reference sequence). Trimming left V 5 bases short and J 3 bases short, with 32 bases between. This CDR3 is 20 amino acids long. CDR3 sequence: CASSVPRRPGHTSGDYEQYF. Here the CDR3 DNA reads TGTGCCAGCAGCGTACCAAGGAGGCCGGGACATACCAGCGGAGACTACGAGCAGTACTTC.

The V and J genes are TRBV27 and TRBJ1-6; D not certain. This CDR3 comprises 16 residues. CDR1 and CDR2 (germline): MNHEY, SMNVEV (reference sequence). Deletions cut 5 bases from V and 1 base from J, with 12 bases between. The CDR3 sequence is CASSPRGSSYNSPLHF. The CDR3 coding sequence is TGTGCCAGCAGTCCCCGGGGATCGTCCTATAATTCACCCCTCCACTTT.

This CDR3 reads CASSLGSFWDRIMNTEAFF. The DNA for the CDR3 is TGTGCCAGCAGCTTAGGTTCTTTTTGGGACAGAATCATGAACACTGAAGCTTTCTTT. The V gene is TRBV7-2, the J gene TRBJ1-1, with 7 bases matching TRBD1. Trimming removed 1 base from V and 0 bases from J; junction bases left unmatched: 14. This CDR3 region has 19 residues. Germline V gives CDR1 SGHTA, CDR2 FQGNSA.

This clonotype was found a few times. The chain has TRBV6-6 and TRBJ2-2; 8 nucleotides agree with TRBD2. This CDR3 is 13 amino acids long. J lost 4 bases, V lost 8 bases, and 3 bases had no gene match. Per germline, CDR1 MNHNY and CDR2 SVGAGI (reference sequence). The CDR3 loop is CASGLASTGELFF. The CDR3 coding sequence is TGTGCCAGCGGACTAGCATCCACCGGGGAGCTGTTTTTT.

This sequence joins TRBV30 and TRBJ2-2; 7 bases map to TRBD1. CDR1 is GTSNPN, CDR2 SVGIG, per germline (reference sequence). V lost 2 bases and J lost 6; bases outside the gene matches: 15. The CDR3 spans 17 residues. The CDR3 region has the DNA TGTGCCTGGAGTACCGGACAGGTTTATCCGGAGGCCGGGGAGCTGTTTTTT. This gives the protein CAWSTGQVYPEAGELFF.

This clonotype was seen a handful of times. J is TRBJ2-3 and V is TRBV7-2; TRBD2 agrees at 9 bases. Unmatched junction bases numbered 7, after V lost 7 bases and J lost 2 bases. The V gene's germline CDR1 is SGHTA and CDR2 FQGNSA. The CDR3 length is 15 residues. This CDR3 reads CASTQRGVVTDTQYF. CDR3 DNA: TGTGCCAGCACCCAGCGGGGGGTGGTCACAGATACGCAGTATTTT.

This clonotype has more than one count but fewer than ten. This chain uses TRBV7-9 with TRBJ2-5; 11 nucleotides line up with TRBD2. CDR1 is SEHNR, CDR2 FQNEAQ, per germline (reference sequence). The CDR3 runs 20 residues. V dropped 3 bases and J dropped 2; count of bases not matched to a gene: 17. CDR3 loop: CASSFPRPPTSGGLQETQYF. For the CDR3, the DNA is TGTGCCAGCAGCTTCCCCCGCCCCCCTACTAGCGGGGGTTTACAAGAGACCCAGTACTTC.

V gene TRBV6-5 combines with J gene TRBJ1-2; D ambiguous. The CDR3 spans 15 residues. CDR1 is MNHEY, CDR2 SVGAGI, per germline. Trimming left V 6 bases short and J 2 bases short, with 16 bases between. CDR3 DNA: TGTGCCAGCAGCCCTAGGCCCCACCTCAACTATGGCTACACCTTC. Protein sequence: CASSPRPHLNYGYTF.

The chain couples TRBV7-8 to TRBJ2-3; 12 bases map to TRBD1. This CDR3 contains 16 residues. Germline V gives CDR1 SGHVS, CDR2 FQNEAQ. V trimming: 0 bases; J trimming: 5 bases; junction bases outside the gene matches: 3. The DNA for the CDR3 is TGTGCCAGCAGCTTAGCCGGGGACAGGGGGCGAGATACGCAGTATTTT. Translation: CASSLAGDRGRDTQYF.

This clonotype has more than one count but fewer than ten. V is TRBV7-6 and J is TRBJ2-7; 8 bases match TRBD1. Germline V gene data show CDR1 as SGHVS and CDR2 as FNYEAQ. The trim removed 4 bases at V and 0 bases at J, leaving 14 bases unmatched. This CDR3 spans 18 amino acids. Here the CDR3 DNA reads TGTGCCAGCAGCTCCACCGATGACAGGGGACCCTACTCCTACGAGCAGTACTTC. Residues: CASSSTDDRGPYSYEQYF.

The rearrangement uses TRBV28 and TRBJ2-7, with D hard to call. V gave up 3 bases and J gave up 2 bases, with 5 bases separating them. Per the germline V gene, CDR1 is MDHEN and CDR2 is SYDVKM. The CDR3 is made up of 12 amino acids. The CDR3 loop reads CASSFRTYEQYF. The CDR3, as DNA: TGTGCCAGCAGTTTTCGGACCTACGAGCAGTACTTC.

The rearrangement uses TRBV7-3 and TRBJ1-6; weak D call: TRBD1 (5 bases). Trimming removed 4 bases at V and 0 bases at J, with 13 bases between. The CDR3 has 17 amino acids. Germline V gives CDR1 SGHTA, CDR2 FQGTGA. Here the CDR3 DNA reads TGTGCCAGCAGCTCGACGGGGAGGGGCTCCTATAATTCACCCCTCCACTTT. As protein: CASSSTGRGSYNSPLHF.

This clonotype occurred many times. The chain carries TRBV6-2 or TRBV6-3 and TRBJ2-7; perhaps TRBD2 as D (5 bases). In germline, CDR1 is MNHEY, CDR2 SVGEGT. V gave up 5 bases and J gave up 4 bases, with 12 bases separating them. CDR3 length equals 13 residues. The CDR3 here is CASSPDGMYEQYF. In DNA form, the CDR3 reads TGTGCCAGCAGTCCGGACGGGATGTACGAGCAGTACTTC.

This rearrangement joins TRBV7-2 to TRBJ2-7; 9 positions agree with TRBD1. This CDR3 has 14 amino acids. Unmatched junction bases numbered 7, after V lost 4 bases and J lost 6 bases. CDR1 is SGHTA and CDR2 is FQGNSA in the germline V gene. The CDR3 nucleotides are TGTGCCAGCAGCTCCCCGGGACAGGGATTCGAGCAGTACTTC. Translating it yields CASSSPGQGFEQYF. Full variable domain (remainder filled in from reference TRBV7-2 and TRBJ2-7): GAGVSQSPSNKVTEKGKDVELRCDPISGHTALYWYRQSLGQGLEFLIYFQGNSAPDKSGLPSDRFSAERTGGSVSTLTIQRTQQEDSAVYLCASSSPGQGFEQYFGPGTRLTVT.

This clonotype was observed a few times. This chain links TRBV7-2 with TRBJ2-3, with 13 positions matching TRBD2. There are 17 residues in the CDR3. With 1 base clipped from V and 5 bases from J, the junction kept 6 bases outside the gene matches. Germline V CDR1 and CDR2: SGHTA, FQGNSA. The CDR3 reads CASSLVIRLAGGDTQYF. CDR3 nucleotide sequence: TGTGCCAGCAGCTTAGTAATCAGACTAGCGGGGGGAGATACGCAGTATTTT.

The genes are TRBV7-8 and TRBJ1-5; D is possibly TRBD1 (6 bases). The CDR3 spans 16 residues. Germline V gene data show CDR1 as SGHVS and CDR2 as FQNEAQ. V was clipped by 5 bases and J by 1 base, with 15 bases between them. CDR3 sequence: CASSPRSDRSNQPQHF. The CDR3 region has the DNA TGTGCCAGCAGCCCTCGTAGTGACAGGAGCAATCAGCCCCAGCATTTT.

The table lists this clonotype with a few counts. This chain links TRBV30 with TRBJ2-5, with 7 positions matching TRBD1. Germline trimming cut 5 bases from V and 0 bases from J; bases unmatched to any gene: 15. The CDR3 runs to 17 residues. The V gene's germline CDR1 is GTSNPN and CDR2 SVGIG (reference sequence). CDR3 sequence (DNA): TGTGCCTGGGACCCGCAGGGGGAGCCGTTGTACCAAGAGACCCAGTACTTC. Its protein product is CAWDPQGEPLYQETQYF.